This TCR beta chain was sequenced for a study of shared clonotypes between healthy human individuals. Across the whole study: CD4 naive and memory got three plates each, CD8 naive two, CD8 memory one. Study-wide findings and caveats: Investigators collected only blood, and repertoires in tissues likely differ. The generation probabilities recorded for non-shared clonotypes fell below those of clonotypes shared by all four donors.

Cells designated naive CD8 were CD45RO-negative and were positively selected for CCR7, with terminally differentiated effector memory CD45RA+ cells excluded. Comments on this clone: What it binds is not known.

Assay used: immunoSEQ multiplex PCR; TCRdb lists only in-frame clones, some missing. The sample has 2 million to 2.5 million clones, over 85% seen once. Deletions cut 4 bases from V and 3 bases from J, with 13 bases between. The germline V gene encodes CDR1 ENHRY and CDR2 SYGVKD. The CDR3 is made up of 14 amino acids. This TCR came from a man aged 18 to 29 in good health. The chain is built from TRBV10-3 and TRBJ2-7; tentative D call: TRBD2 (6 bases). Specimen: naive CD8+ T cells sorted from blood. The CDR3 coding sequence is TGTGCCATCAGTGGTTCGGGGGACCTCTACGAGCAGTACTTC. It is translated as CAISGSGDLYEQYF.